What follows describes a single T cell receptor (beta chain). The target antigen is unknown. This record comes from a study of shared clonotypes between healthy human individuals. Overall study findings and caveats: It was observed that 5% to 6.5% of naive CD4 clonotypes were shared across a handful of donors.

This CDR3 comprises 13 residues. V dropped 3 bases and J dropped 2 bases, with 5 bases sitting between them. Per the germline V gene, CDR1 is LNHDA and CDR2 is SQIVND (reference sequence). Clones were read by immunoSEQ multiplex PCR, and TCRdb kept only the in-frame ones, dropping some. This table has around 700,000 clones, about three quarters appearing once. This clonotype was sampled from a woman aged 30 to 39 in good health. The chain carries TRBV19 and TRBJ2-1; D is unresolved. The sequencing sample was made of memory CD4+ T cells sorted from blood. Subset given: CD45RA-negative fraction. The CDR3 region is CASSIRAYNEQFF. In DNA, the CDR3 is TGTGCCAGTAGTATCCGGGCCTACAATGAGCAGTTCTTC.